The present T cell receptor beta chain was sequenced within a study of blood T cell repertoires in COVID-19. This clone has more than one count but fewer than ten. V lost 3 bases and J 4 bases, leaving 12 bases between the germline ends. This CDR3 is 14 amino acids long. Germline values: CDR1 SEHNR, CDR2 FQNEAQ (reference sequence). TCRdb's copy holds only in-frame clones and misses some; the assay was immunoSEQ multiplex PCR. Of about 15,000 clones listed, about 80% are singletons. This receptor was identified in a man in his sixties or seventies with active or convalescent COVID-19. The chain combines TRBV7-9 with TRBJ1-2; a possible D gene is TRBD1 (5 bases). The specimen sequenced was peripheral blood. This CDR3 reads CASSLGQGGYGYTF. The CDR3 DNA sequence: TGTGCCAGCAGCTTGGGCCAGGGCGGCTATGGCTACACCTTC.